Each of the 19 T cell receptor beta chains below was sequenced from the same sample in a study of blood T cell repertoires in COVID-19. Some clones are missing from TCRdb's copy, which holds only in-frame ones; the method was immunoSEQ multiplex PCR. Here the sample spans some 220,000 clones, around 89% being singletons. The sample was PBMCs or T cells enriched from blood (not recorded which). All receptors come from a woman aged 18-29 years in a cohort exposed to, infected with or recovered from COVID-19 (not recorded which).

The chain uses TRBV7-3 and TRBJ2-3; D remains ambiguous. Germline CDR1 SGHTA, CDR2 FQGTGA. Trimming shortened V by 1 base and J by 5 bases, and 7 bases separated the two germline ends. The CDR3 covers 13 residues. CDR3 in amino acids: CASSLKTGDTQYF. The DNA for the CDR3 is TGTGCCAGCAGCTTAAAGACGGGAGATACGCAGTATTTT.

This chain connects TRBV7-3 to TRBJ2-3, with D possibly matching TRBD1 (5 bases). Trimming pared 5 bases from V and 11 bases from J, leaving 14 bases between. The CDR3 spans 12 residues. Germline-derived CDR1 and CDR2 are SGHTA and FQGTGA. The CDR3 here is CASSIDSARQYF. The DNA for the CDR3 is TGTGCCAGCAGCATAGACAGCGCAAGGCAGTATTTT.

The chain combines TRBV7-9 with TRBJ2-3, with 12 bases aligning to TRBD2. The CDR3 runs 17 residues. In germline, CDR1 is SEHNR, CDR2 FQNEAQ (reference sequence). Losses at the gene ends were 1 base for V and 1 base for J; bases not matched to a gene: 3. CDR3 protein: CASSLGLAGARTDTQYF. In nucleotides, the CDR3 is TGTGCCAGCAGCTTAGGACTAGCGGGGGCCCGCACAGATACGCAGTATTTT.

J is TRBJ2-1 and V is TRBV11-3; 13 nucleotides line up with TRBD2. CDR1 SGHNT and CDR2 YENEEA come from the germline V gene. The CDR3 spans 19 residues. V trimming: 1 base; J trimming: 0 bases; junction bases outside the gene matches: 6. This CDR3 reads CASSLGTSGSPSSYNEQFF. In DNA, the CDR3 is TGTGCCAGCAGCTTAGGGACTAGCGGGAGTCCAAGCTCCTACAATGAGCAGTTCTTC.

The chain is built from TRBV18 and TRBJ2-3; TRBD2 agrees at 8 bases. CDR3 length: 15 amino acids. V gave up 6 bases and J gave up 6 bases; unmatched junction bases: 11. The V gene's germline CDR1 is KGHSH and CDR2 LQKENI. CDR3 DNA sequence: TGTGCCAGCTCCCCATTTAGCGGGACCCGGGATACGCAGTATTTT. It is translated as CASSPFSGTRDTQYF. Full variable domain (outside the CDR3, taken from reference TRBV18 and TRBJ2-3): NAGVMQNPRHLVRRRGQEARLRCSPMKGHSHVYWYRQLPEEGLKFMVYLQKENIIDESGMPKERFSAEFPKEGPSILRIQQVVRGDSAAYFCASSPFSGTRDTQYFGPGTRLTVL.

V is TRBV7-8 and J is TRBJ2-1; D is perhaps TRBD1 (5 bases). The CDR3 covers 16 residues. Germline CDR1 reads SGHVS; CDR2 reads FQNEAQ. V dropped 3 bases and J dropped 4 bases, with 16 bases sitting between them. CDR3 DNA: TGTGCCAGCAGCTTCCTTTCAGGGTCGTCATACAATGAGCAGTTCTTC. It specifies CASSFLSGSSYNEQFF. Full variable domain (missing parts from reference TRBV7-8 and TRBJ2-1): GAGVSQSPRYKVAKRGQDVALRCDPISGHVSLFWYQQALGQGPEFLTYFQNEAQLDKSGLPSDRFFAERPEGSVSTLKIQRTQQEDSAVYLCASSFLSGSSYNEQFFGPGTRLTVL.

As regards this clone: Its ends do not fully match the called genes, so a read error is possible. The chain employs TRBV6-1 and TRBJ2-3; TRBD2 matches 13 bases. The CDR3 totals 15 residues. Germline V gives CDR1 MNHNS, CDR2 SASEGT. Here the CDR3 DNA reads TGTGCCAGCAGCGAAGGACTAGCGGGGGAACCGGGGGAGTATTTT. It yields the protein CASSEGLAGEPGEYF.

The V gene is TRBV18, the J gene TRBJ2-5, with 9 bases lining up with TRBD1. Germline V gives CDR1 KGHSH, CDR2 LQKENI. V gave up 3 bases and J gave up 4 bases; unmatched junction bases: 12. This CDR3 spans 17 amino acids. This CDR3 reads CASSPGGQGNRGETQYF. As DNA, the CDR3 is TGTGCCAGCTCACCTGGGGGACAGGGAAACAGAGGAGAGACCCAGTACTTC. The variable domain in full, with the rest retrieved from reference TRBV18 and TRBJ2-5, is NAGVMQNPRHLVRRRGQEARLRCSPMKGHSHVYWYRQLPEEGLKFMVYLQKENIIDESGMPKERFSAEFPKEGPSILRIQQVVRGDSAAYFCASSPGGQGNRGETQYFGPGTRLLVL.

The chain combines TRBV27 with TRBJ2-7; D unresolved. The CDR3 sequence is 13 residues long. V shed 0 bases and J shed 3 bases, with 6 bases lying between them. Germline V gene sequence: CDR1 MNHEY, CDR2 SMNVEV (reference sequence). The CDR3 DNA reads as TGTGCCAGCAGTTTATCGGGCCGCTACGAGCAGTACTTC. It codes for CASSLSGRYEQYF.

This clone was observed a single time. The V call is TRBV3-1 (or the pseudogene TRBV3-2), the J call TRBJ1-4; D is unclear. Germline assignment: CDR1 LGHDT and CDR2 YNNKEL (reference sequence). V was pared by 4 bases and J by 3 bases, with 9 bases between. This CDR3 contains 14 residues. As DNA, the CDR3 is TGTGCCAGCAGCCCGGACTTCTCTAATGAAAAACTGTTTTTT. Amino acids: CASSPDFSNEKLFF.

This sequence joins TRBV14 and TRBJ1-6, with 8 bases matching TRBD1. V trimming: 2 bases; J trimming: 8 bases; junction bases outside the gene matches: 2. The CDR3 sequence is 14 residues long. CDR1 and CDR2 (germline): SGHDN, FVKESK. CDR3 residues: CASSQLTGDSPLHF. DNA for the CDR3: TGTGCCAGCAGCCAATTGACAGGGGATTCACCCCTCCACTTT.

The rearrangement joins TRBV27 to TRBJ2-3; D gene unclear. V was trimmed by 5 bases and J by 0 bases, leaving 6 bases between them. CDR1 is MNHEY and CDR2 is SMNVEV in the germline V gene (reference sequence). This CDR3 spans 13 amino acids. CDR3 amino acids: CASSLTSTDTQYF. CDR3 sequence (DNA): TGTGCCAGCAGTCTCACTAGCACAGATACGCAGTATTTT.

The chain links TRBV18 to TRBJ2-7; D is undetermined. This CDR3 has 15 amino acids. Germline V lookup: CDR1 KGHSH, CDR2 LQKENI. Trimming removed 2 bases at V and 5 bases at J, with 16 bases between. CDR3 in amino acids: CASSPVTGVEHEQYF. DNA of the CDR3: TGTGCCAGCTCACCAGTCACGGGTGTGGAGCACGAGCAGTACTTC. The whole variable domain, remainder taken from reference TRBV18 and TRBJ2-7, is NAGVMQNPRHLVRRRGQEARLRCSPMKGHSHVYWYRQLPEEGLKFMVYLQKENIIDESGMPKERFSAEFPKEGPSILRIQQVVRGDSAAYFCASSPVTGVEHEQYFGPGTRLTVT.

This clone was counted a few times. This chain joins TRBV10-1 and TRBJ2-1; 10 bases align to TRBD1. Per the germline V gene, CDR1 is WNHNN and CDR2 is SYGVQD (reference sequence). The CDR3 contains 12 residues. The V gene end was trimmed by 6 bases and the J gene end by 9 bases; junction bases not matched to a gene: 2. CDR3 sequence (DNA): TGCGCCAGCAGCCGGGACAGGGGTGAGCAGTTCTTC. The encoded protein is CASSRDRGEQFF.

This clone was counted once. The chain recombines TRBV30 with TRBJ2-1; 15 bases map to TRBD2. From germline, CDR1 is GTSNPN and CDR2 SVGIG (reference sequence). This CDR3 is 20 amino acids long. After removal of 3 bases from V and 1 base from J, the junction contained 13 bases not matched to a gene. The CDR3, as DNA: TGTGCCTGGAGCCCCGTACCGGGACTAGCGGGAGGAGGGTCCTACAATGAGCAGTTCTTC. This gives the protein CAWSPVPGLAGGGSYNEQFF.

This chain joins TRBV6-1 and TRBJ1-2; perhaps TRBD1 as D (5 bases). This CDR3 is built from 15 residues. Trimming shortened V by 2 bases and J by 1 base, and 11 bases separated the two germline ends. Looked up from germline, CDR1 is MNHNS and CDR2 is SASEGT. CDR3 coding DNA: TGTGCCAGCAGTGAAAGCCCCGACAGTAACTATGGCTACACCTTC. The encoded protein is CASSESPDSNYGYTF.

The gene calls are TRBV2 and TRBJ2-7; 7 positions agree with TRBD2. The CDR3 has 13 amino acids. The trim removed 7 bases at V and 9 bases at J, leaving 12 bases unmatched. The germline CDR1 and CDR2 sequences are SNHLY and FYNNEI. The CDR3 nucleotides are TGTGCCAGCACCCCCAGGGAGGGGCGGGGGCAGTACTTC. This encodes CASTPREGRGQYF.

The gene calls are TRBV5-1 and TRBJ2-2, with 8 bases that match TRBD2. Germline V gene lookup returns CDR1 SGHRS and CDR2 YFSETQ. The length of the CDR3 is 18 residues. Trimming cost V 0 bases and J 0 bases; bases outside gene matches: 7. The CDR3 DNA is TGCGCCAGCAGCTTGGGTGGTACTAGCGGAGCGAACACCGGGGAGCTGTTTTTT. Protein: CASSLGGTSGANTGELFF.

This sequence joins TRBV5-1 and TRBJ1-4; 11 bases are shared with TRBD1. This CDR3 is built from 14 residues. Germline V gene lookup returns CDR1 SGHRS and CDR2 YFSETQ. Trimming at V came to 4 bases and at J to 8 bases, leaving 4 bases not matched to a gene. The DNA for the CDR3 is TGCGCCAGCAGCATGGGACAGGGGGGAGAAAAACTGTTTTTT. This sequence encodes CASSMGQGGEKLFF.